What follows describes a single TCR beta chain. This clone was seen a few times. The specificity of this receptor is unknown. Base quality data are lacking; no much larger clone is found one base away. Genomic DNA was isolated with the QIAamp DNA kit from frozen aliquots of single-cell suspensions that had not been sorted. The tumour samples consisted of surgically resected non-small cell lung cancer tissue. Tissues arrived within 2 hours of resection and were immediately processed into single-cell suspensions. Tissue was mechanically dissociated and enzymatically digested with DNase I, collagenase I and hyaluronidase for roughly 30 minutes at 37 °C, then filtered and RBC-lysed. The CDR3 contains 19 residues, cysteine and phenylalanine counted. The kept DNA is CDR3 alone, 57 bases in frame from the first base. According to the germline V gene, CDR1 reads MGHRA and CDR2 reads YSYEKL. Compared with germline, V lacks 2 bases and J lacks 2 bases; bases without a gene match: 11.

These data originate in a study of immune cell composition in non-small cell lung cancer (dated by TCRdb to about 2017). A note on the overall study: Histologic subtype, mainly lung adenocarcinoma or squamous cell carcinoma, was assigned on the basis of H&E together with p63, CK5, Napsin A and TTF-1 immunohistochemistry. Adaptive Biotechnologies TCR-beta sequencing was carried out on 34 paired NSCLC tumour and non-adjacent lung specimens, as well as on approximately 25 tumour-only specimens. Supplementary cohort #1, approximately 9 lung adenocarcinoma cases, had paired tumour/lung TCR-beta sequencing and TIL populations generated to assess tumour reactivity. Several tumour specimens with TCR-beta data were rare histological subtypes and were excluded from the subtype comparisons.

A two-step multiplex PCR was used to amplify TCR-beta CDR3 regions from genomic DNA, and Illumina-compatible adaptors were added in the second step. As a commercial immunoSEQ service, TCR-beta immunosequencing was carried out on an Illumina platform. In the original analysis: Repertoires were summarised as Top 10 Clones, the percentage of T-cell templates from the ten most frequent sequences, and productive clonality. Productive clonality ranged from 0 to 1, with 1 indicating a monoclonal population. Sequences comprising at least 0.1% of tumour T-cell templates but absent from matched non-adjacent lung were defined as tumour-associated clones and were identified via log10 scatter plots. Student's t-tests were used for two-group comparisons, ANOVA was used for stages, and linear regression was used for relationships, with analyses conducted in GraphPad Prism7 and R. TCRdb retrieved this table from immuneACCESS and kept in-frame rearrangements only. Not all clones are present; in checked studies, unresolved V genes account for under half, and no reason is known for the remainder. The V and J calls and the clone size are those of that table, but D and trimming were determined from the DNA. Counted in this sample were several thousand clones; 65% to 80% of them appeared once. Together, the top ten hold 7.8% of the sample.

Paper-wide results and their limitations: Smoking pack-years did not significantly correlate with tumour TCR-beta clonality. Tumour-associated clones >0.5% occurred in nearly half of NSCLC cases: around a third of adenocarcinomas versus around 79% of squamous carcinomas. Only around ten cases were included in the reactivity cohort, and sequence sharing between tumour-reactive clones and the dominant in vivo tumour-associated clones was not shown. Significantly higher Top 10 clone scores and productive clonality were observed in lung squamous cell carcinoma than in lung adenocarcinoma tumours. Across approximately nine adenocarcinoma cases, the maximal tumour-associated clone frequency showed a strong correlation with TIL tumour reactivity, but overall clonality showed no such correlation.

The source material was lung tumor tissue. This TCR derives from a human donor with non-small cell lung cancer. In this chain, TRBV4-1 is recombined with TRBJ2-6, with 8 middle bases fitting TRBD2. The CDR3 reads CASSQNPAGGRAGANVLTF. The nucleotide sequence reads TGCGCCAGCAGCCAAAACCCTGCGGGAGGCCGGGCTGGGGCCAACGTCCTGACTTTC.